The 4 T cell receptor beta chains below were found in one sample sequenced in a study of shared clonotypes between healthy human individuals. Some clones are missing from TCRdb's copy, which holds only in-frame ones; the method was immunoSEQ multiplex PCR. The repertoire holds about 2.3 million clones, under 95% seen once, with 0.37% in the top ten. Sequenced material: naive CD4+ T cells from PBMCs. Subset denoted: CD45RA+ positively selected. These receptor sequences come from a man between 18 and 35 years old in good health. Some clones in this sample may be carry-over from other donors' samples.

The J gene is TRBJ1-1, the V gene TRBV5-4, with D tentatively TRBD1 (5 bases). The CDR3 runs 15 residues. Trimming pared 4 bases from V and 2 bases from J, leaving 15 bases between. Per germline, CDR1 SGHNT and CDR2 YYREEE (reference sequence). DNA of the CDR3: TGTGCCAGCAGCCCCACGTCGGGGGGAAACACTGAAGCTTTCTTT. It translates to CASSPTSGGNTEAFF. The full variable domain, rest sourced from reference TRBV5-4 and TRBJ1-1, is ETGVTQSPTHLIKTRGQQVTLRCSSQSGHNTVSWYQQALGQGPQFIFQYYREEENGRGNFPPRFSGLQFPNYSSELNVNALELDDSALYLCASSPTSGGNTEAFFGQGTRLTVV.

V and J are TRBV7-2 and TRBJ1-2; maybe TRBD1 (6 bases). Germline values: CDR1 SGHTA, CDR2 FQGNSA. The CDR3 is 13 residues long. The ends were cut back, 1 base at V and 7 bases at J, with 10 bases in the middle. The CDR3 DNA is TGTGCCAGCAGCTTAGTGTCAGGGGCTGGCTACACCTTC. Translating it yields CASSLVSGAGYTF.

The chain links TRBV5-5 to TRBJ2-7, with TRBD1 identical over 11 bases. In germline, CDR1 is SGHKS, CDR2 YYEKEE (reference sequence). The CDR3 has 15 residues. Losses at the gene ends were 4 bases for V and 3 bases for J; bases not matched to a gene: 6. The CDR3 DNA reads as TGTGCCAGCAGCACGGGACAGGGGGGATTCTACGAGCAGTACTTC. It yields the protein CASSTGQGGFYEQYF.

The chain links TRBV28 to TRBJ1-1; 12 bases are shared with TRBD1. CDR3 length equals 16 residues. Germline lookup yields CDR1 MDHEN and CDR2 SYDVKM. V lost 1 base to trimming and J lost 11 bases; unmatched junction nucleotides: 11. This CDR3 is CASSLSQGQGAYWAFF. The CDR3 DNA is TGTGCCAGCAGTTTATCTCAGGGACAGGGGGCCTATTGGGCTTTCTTT.